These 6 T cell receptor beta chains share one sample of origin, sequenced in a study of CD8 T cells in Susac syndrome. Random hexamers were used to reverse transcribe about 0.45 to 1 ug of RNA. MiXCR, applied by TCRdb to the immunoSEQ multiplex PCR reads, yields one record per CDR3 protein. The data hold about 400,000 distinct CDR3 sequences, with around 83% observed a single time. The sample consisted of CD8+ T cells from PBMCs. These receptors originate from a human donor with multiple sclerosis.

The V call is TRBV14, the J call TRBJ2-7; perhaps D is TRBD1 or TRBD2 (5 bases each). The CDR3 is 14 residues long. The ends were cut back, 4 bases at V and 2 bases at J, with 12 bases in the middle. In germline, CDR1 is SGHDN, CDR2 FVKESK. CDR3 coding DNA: TGTGCCAGCAGCCCCTTGGGGGATGCCTACGAGCAGTACTTC. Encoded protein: CASSPLGDAYEQYF. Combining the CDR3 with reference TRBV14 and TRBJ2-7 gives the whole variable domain EAGVTQFPSHSVIEKGQTVTLRCDPISGHDNLYWYRRVMGKEIKFLLHFVKESKQDESGMPNNRFLAERTGGTYSTLKVQPAELEDSGVYFCASSPLGDAYEQYFGPGTRLTVT.

The CDR3 is CASSPPGHLEAFF. The CDR3 DNA follows: TGTGCCAGCAGTCCCCCGGGTCACCTTGAAGCTTTCTTT. The chain recombines TRBV28 with TRBJ1-1; D is unresolved. V lost 5 bases to trimming and J lost 7 bases, with 14 bases between them. CDR1 and CDR2 from the germline V gene are MDHEN and SYDVKM. This CDR3 is 13 amino acids long. The variable domain in full, completed from reference TRBV28 and TRBJ1-1, reads DVKVTQSSRYLVKRTGEKVFLECVQDMDHENMFWYRQDPGLGLRLIYFSYDVKMKEKGDIPEGYSVSREKKERFSLILESASTNQTSMYLCASSPPGHLEAFFGQGTRLTVV.

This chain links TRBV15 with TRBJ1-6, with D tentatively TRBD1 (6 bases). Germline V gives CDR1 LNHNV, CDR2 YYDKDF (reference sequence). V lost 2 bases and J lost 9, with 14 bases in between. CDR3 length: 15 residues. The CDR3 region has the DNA TGTGCCACCAGCAGACAGACAGGCCCCTCTTCACCCCTCCACTTT. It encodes CATSRQTGPSSPLHF.

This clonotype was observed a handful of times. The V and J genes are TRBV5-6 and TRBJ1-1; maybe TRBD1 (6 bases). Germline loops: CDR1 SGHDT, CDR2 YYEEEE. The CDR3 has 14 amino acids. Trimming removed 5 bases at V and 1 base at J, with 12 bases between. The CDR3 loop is CASSLVGANTEAFF. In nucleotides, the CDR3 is TGTGCCAGCAGTTTAGTGGGGGCGAACACTGAAGCTTTCTTT.

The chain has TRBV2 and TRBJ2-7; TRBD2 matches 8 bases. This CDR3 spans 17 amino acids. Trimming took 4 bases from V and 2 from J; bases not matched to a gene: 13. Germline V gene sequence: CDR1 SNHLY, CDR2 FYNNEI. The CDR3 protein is CASSAASGRSSTYEQYF. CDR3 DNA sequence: TGTGCCAGCAGTGCGGCTAGCGGGCGCTCTTCTACCTACGAGCAGTACTTC. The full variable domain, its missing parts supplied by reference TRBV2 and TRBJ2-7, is EPEVTQTPSHQVTQMGQEVILRCVPISNHLYFYWYRQILGQKVEFLVSFYNNEISEKSEIFDDQFSVERPDGSNFTLKIRSTKLEDSAMYFCASSAASGRSSTYEQYFGPGTRLTVT.

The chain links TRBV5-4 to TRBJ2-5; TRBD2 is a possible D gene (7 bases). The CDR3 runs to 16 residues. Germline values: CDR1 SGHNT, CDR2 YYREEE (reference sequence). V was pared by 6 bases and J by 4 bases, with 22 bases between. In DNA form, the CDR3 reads TGTGCCAGCACCCCCGACGTAGGGGGGGCCGCAGAGACCCAGTACTTC. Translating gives CASTPDVGGAAETQYF.